This entry lists 12 T cell receptor beta chains sequenced from one sample in a study of T-cell reconstitution after alpha-beta-depleted transplantation in children. Preparation of the TCRbeta library involved a method that used unique molecular identifiers. MiXCR, run by TCRdb on the PCR reads, gives a single entry per CDR3 protein. Of fewer than 95,000 distinct CDR3 sequences in the sample, 12% were seen once. Sequencing used PBMCs from the stem cell graft donor, obtained from the stem cell graft. The receptors stem from a human donor who donated a stem cell graft to a child with inherited bone marrow failure.

This clonotype was recorded many times. The rearrangement links TRBV29-1 to TRBJ2-3; 10 bases line up with TRBD2. With V trimmed by 3 bases and J by 2 bases, 8 bases remained unmatched. Germline lookup yields CDR1 SQVTM and CDR2 ANQGSEA. This CDR3 has 16 amino acids. CDR3 loop: CSVDSSGGRYTDTQYF. DNA of the CDR3: TGCAGCGTTGATAGTAGCGGGGGGCGATACACAGATACGCAGTATTTT.

In its sample, this clonotype was seen many times. The chain uses TRBV27 and TRBJ2-5, with 7 bases matching TRBD1. The germline gives CDR1 MNHEY, CDR2 SMNVEV (reference sequence). The length of the CDR3 is 15 residues. Losses at the gene ends were 8 bases for V and 0 bases for J; bases not matched to a gene: 9. CDR3 amino acids: CASDPGQFYQETQYF. The CDR3, as DNA: TGTGCCAGCGACCCGGGACAGTTCTACCAAGAGACCCAGTACTTC.

In its sample, this clonotype was seen many times. The chain carries TRBV6-5 and TRBJ2-7; TRBD2 agrees at 7 bases. The CDR3 sequence is 15 residues long. After removal of 0 bases from V and 3 bases from J, the junction contained 5 bases not matched to a gene. Germline V gene data show CDR1 as MNHEY and CDR2 as SVGAGI. The CDR3 is CASSYSGREDYEQYF. CDR3 sequence (DNA): TGTGCCAGCAGTTACTCAGGTCGGGAGGACTACGAGCAGTACTTC.

The rearrangement joins TRBV7-9 to TRBJ1-2; D unclear. Trimming left V 6 bases short and J 1 base short, with 6 bases between. Germline-derived CDR1 and CDR2 are SEHNR and FQNEAQ (reference sequence). The CDR3 extends over 12 amino acids. CDR3 loop: CASSRVNYGYTF. Written as DNA, the CDR3 is TGTGCCAGCAGTCGGGTTAACTATGGCTACACCTTC.

At least ten counts were recorded for this clonotype. The chain joins TRBV5-1 to TRBJ1-4; weak D call: TRBD1 (6 bases). This CDR3 is built from 20 residues. The germline V and J ends were trimmed by 4 bases and 0 bases, with 25 bases remaining between them. From germline, CDR1 is SGHRS and CDR2 YFSETQ. The CDR3 loop is CASSLQPPGAGVATNEKLFF. CDR3 nucleotide sequence: TGCGCCAGCAGCCTTCAACCACCCGGGGCAGGGGTTGCAACTAATGAAAAACTGTTTTTT.

This clonotype was seen many times. The chain carries TRBV5-1 and TRBJ2-1, with D unresolved. CDR3 length equals 14 residues. The V end was cut by 5 bases, the J end by 0 bases, with 9 bases between. Germline V gives CDR1 SGHRS, CDR2 YFSETQ. CDR3 sequence: CASRNDNSYNEQFF. The CDR3 DNA reads TGCGCCAGCAGAAACGACAACTCCTACAATGAGCAGTTCTTC.

The chain joins TRBV14 to TRBJ2-1; 9 nucleotides line up with TRBD2. This CDR3 spans 18 amino acids. Per the germline V gene, CDR1 is SGHDN and CDR2 is FVKESK. V trimming: 4 bases; J trimming: 7 bases; junction bases outside the gene matches: 17. The CDR3 DNA reads as TGTGCCAGCAGCCCCGTTGAAGGTGGCGGGGGGGCCTCGAATGAGCAGTTCTTC. Translation: CASSPVEGGGGASNEQFF.

This clonotype came up many times. The chain uses TRBV5-1 and TRBJ2-5; 8 positions match TRBD1. CDR1 and CDR2 (germline): SGHRS, YFSETQ. V lost 1 base and J lost 5; bases outside the gene matches: 4. The CDR3 runs 14 residues. The CDR3 nucleotides read TGCGCCAGCAGCTTGCAGGGGGCTACGGAGACCCAGTACTTC. Translation gives CASSLQGATETQYF.

Ten or more counts support this clonotype. The chain combines TRBV12-3 or TRBV12-4 with TRBJ1-5; D perhaps matches TRBD1 (5 bases). Trimming removed 3 bases from V and 5 bases from J, with 11 bases in between. The CDR3 totals 14 residues. The CDR3 DNA reads as TGTGCCAGCAGTTTTGATGGGGGTCATCAGCCCCAGCATTTT. This translates into CASSFDGGHQPQHF.

This clonotype was counted a few times. J is TRBJ1-2 and V is TRBV27, with TRBD1 matching 10 bases. The germline CDR1 and CDR2 sequences are MNHEY and SMNVEV (reference sequence). The length of the CDR3 is 14 residues. The trim removed 5 bases at V and 8 bases at J, leaving 8 bases unmatched. CDR3 sequence reads: CASSRPGQGGGYTF. CDR3 DNA: TGTGCCAGCAGTCGACCCGGACAGGGGGGAGGCTACACCTTC.

The table lists this clonotype with many counts. As DNA, the CDR3 is TGTGCCAGCAGCTCCGACGTCTATAGCGGGGAGGGCACAGATACGCAGTATTTT. Translated, it gives CASSSDVYSGEGTDTQYF. The rearrangement links TRBV7-2 to TRBJ2-3, with 8 bases fitting TRBD2. V was pared by 4 bases and J by 1 base, with 13 bases of the junction left unmatched. CDR1 is SGHTA, CDR2 FQGNSA, per germline. The CDR3 totals 18 residues. The whole variable domain, filled in from reference TRBV7-2 and TRBJ2-3, reads GAGVSQSPSNKVTEKGKDVELRCDPISGHTALYWYRQSLGQGLEFLIYFQGNSAPDKSGLPSDRFSAERTGGSVSTLTIQRTQQEDSAVYLCASSSDVYSGEGTDTQYFGPGTRLTVL.

This clonotype was recorded many times. V is TRBV7-3 and J is TRBJ2-2; D possibly corresponds to TRBD2 (5 bases). The CDR3 runs 16 residues. The germline gives CDR1 SGHTA, CDR2 FQGTGA. The V end was cut by 5 bases, the J end by 0 bases, with 13 bases between. The CDR3 DNA is TGTGCCAGCAGCCCCCGGGGTCCGACGAACACCGGGGAGCTGTTTTTT. Amino acid sequence: CASSPRGPTNTGELFF. The full variable domain, with the rest looked up from reference TRBV7-3 and TRBJ2-2, is GAGVSQTPSNKVTEKGKYVELRCDPISGHTALYWYRQSLGQGPEFLIYFQGTGAADDSGLPNDRFFAVRPEGSVSTLKIQRTERGDSAVYLCASSPRGPTNTGELFFGEGSRLTVL.